These T cell receptor beta chains were read from a single sample in a study of cytomegalovirus exposure and HLA in healthy donors. Sequenced by immunoSEQ multiplex PCR; TCRdb stores in-frame clones only, minus some. Here the sample spans approximately 190,000 clones, around four fifths being singletons. Material: PBMCs. These receptors all stem from a young man in good health and CMV-seropositive. CDR3s include the opening cysteine and the closing phenylalanine or tryptophan. Each record gives: clone size, D gene, J gene, V gene, CDR3 DNA, CDR3 protein. A D gene is named only where the DNA matches it firmly. Rows may omit the clone size; those that give it use once, few, many or a size class.

. | TRBD2 | TRBJ2-1 | TRBV6-4 | TGTGCCAGCAGTGCCGGAACTAGCGGCGATGAGCAGTTCTTC | CASSAGTSGDEQFF
few | . | TRBJ2-2 | TRBV6-6 | TGTGCCAGCAGTTACTCGGGAGCCACCGGGGAGCTGTTTTTT | CASSYSGATGELFF
. | TRBD2 | TRBJ2-5 | TRBV5-5 | TGTGCCAGCAGCTTGCATCTAGCGGGTGGACTTCGGGAGACCCAGTACTTC | CASSLHLAGGLRETQYF
. | . | TRBJ1-3 | TRBV9 | TGTGCCAGCAGCGTACGGGGGGACTCTGGAAACACCATATATTTT | CASSVRGDSGNTIYF
once | . | TRBJ2-2 | TRBV29-1 | TGCAGCGTTGAAGACGCACTAGCCGCGTCCGGGGAGCTGTTTTTT | CSVEDALAASGELFF
. | TRBD1 | TRBJ2-5 | TRBV30 | TGTGCCTGGAATCCCCTAGCAGGGGGCCCGACGACCCAGTACTTC | CAWNPLAGGPTTQYF
. | . | TRBJ2-1 | TRBV30 | TGTGCCTGGAGTAACCGGGATGAGCAGTTCTTC | CAWSNRDEQFF
. | . | TRBJ1-2 | TRBV28 | TGTGCCAGCAGTCCGGGGTTGGGAGGCTACACCTTC | CASSPGLGGYTF
once | . | TRBJ2-7 | TRBV4-2 | TGTGCCAGCAGCCCCCGGGTAGCGGGACAGACCTACGAGCAGTACTTC | CASSPRVAGQTYEQYF
. | . | TRBJ1-4 | TRBV29-1 | TGCAGCGTTGTAGGCAGGGGCATATCAGCTAATGAAAAACTGTTTTTT | CSVVGRGISANEKLFF
. | . | TRBJ2-7 | TRBV7-8 | TGTGCCAGCAGCTTCGCACAGGGAATGGAGCAGTACTTC | CASSFAQGMEQYF
. | TRBD1 | TRBJ1-1 | TRBV27 | TGTGCCAGCAGTCGAGGGGGCACGAACACTGAAGCTTTCTTT | CASSRGGTNTEAFF
. | . | TRBJ2-1 | TRBV14 | TGTGCCAGCAGCCAAGAGTGGGGGAGGCGCGCGAATGAGCAGTTCTTC | CASSQEWGRRANEQFF
. | TRBD2 | TRBJ2-1 | TRBV6-5 | TGTGCCAGCAGTTATATTCGGCCTAGCGGGAGCGATGAGCAGTTCTTC | CASSYIRPSGSDEQFF
. | TRBD1 | TRBJ2-7 | TRBV6-1 | TGTGCCAGCAGCATACGGACAGGGCTGTCCTACGAGCAGTACTTC | CASSIRTGLSYEQYF
. | . | TRBJ1-1 | TRBV19 | TGTGCCAGTAGTATAGGGGACTGGGTGAGAAACACTGAAGCTTTCTTT | CASSIGDWVRNTEAFF
. | TRBD2 | TRBJ2-2 | TRBV27 | TGTGCCAGCAGTTCACCGGGACTAGCGGGATGGACCGGGGAGCTGTTTTTT | CASSSPGLAGWTGELFF
. | TRBD2 | TRBJ2-1 | TRBV7-6 | TGTGCCAGCAGCCCTTTAGCGGGAGGCTACAATGAGCAGTTCTTC | CASSPLAGGYNEQFF
. | . | TRBJ2-7 | TRBV11-2 | TGTGCCAGCAGCTTAGAGAGGACAGAATCCTACGAGCAGTACTTC | CASSLERTESYEQYF
. | . | TRBJ2-7 | TRBV5-4 | TGTGCCAGCAGCCGAGAGGACAGCTCCTACGAGCAGTACTTC | CASSREDSSYEQYF
. | TRBD1 | TRBJ1-5 | TRBV6-6 | TGTGCCAGCGAGAAGCCGACAGGGCTACGCAATCAGCCCCAGCATTTT | CASEKPTGLRNQPQHF
. | TRBD1 | TRBJ2-3 | TRBV7-3 | TGTGCCAGCAGCTTAGGGGACAGAGACACAGATACGCAGTATTTT | CASSLGDRDTDTQYF
. | TRBD1 | TRBJ1-4 | TRBV10-3 | TGTGCCATCAGCGGACAGGGGCGTGAAAAACTGTTTTTT | CAISGQGREKLFF
. | TRBD1 | TRBJ2-7 | TRBV7-9 | TGTGCCAGCAGCTTAGAGGGGGCGCGAGTCGAGCAGTACTTC | CASSLEGARVEQYF
. | . | TRBJ1-2 | TRBV5-1 | TGCGCCAGCAGCTTGGGGGGGCGCTCTGAAGGCTACACCTTC | CASSLGGRSEGYTF
. | . | TRBJ1-2 | TRBV20-1 | TGCAGTGCTCCACAGGGTACTGGCTACACCTTC | CSAPQGTGYTF
. | TRBD1 | TRBJ1-4 | TRBV25-1 | TGTGCCAGCAGGGACAGGGCTAATGAAAAACTGTTTTTT | CASRDRANEKLFF
. | . | TRBJ2-4 | TRBV2 | TGTGCCAGCAGTGAATCTCCCTTACTTCGTCTAGCCAAAAACATTCAGTACTTC | CASSESPLLRLAKNIQYF
. | TRBD1 | TRBJ2-7 | TRBV4-1 | TGCGCCAGCAGCCCTGGAGCGGGACAGGGGGTCGCAAGGTACTTC | CASSPGAGQGVARYF
. | TRBD2 | TRBJ2-1 | TRBV14 | TGTGCCAGCAGCCTCGGGACTAGCGGGATCAATGAGCAGTTCTTC | CASSLGTSGINEQFF
. | TRBD1 | TRBJ2-1 | TRBV18 | TGTGCCAGCTGGACCGGGACAGGGGGCGTAGAGCAGTTCTTC | CASWTGTGGVEQFF
. | . | TRBJ2-2 | TRBV19 | TGTGCCAGTTCTAGGGGTCAGGACCTTACCGGGGAGCTGTTTTTT | CASSRGQDLTGELFF
. | . | TRBJ1-4 | TRBV5-1 | TGCGCCAGCAGATATTGGGGAGGGACAACTAATGAAAAACTGTTTTTT | CASRYWGGTTNEKLFF
. | TRBD1 | TRBJ1-2 | TRBV7-2 | TGTGCCAGCAGCCGGGGCGGGACAGGGGACAATGAGAGAGGCTACACCTTC | CASSRGGTGDNERGYTF
. | . | TRBJ2-3 | TRBV2 | TGTGCCAGCAGTGTGCGGGGTGGGCCAGATACGCAGTATTTT | CASSVRGGPDTQYF
. | . | TRBJ2-3 | TRBV5-6 | TGTGCCAGCAGCCTAGGGACTAGCACAGATACGCAGTATTTT | CASSLGTSTDTQYF
. | TRBD2 | TRBJ2-3 | TRBV6-1 | TGTGCCATCACGACTAGCGGGAGGGTCACAGATACGCAGTATTTT | CAITTSGRVTDTQYF
. | TRBD1 | TRBJ1-2 | TRBV5-1 | TGCGCCAGCAGCTTGGGACAGGGGGAGACTGGCTACACCTTC | CASSLGQGETGYTF
. | TRBD1 | TRBJ2-5 | TRBV29-1 | TGCAGCGCGAAACGGACAGGAGTTCAAGAGACCCAGTACTTC | CSAKRTGVQETQYF
. | TRBD1 | TRBJ2-5 | TRBV29-1 | TGCAGCGTGAGTCCGACAGGGGCAGCAGAGACCCAGTACTTC | CSVSPTGAAETQYF
. | . | TRBJ2-7 | TRBV19 | TGTGCCAGTAGTACCTTAGAGGTATCCTACGAGCAGTACTTC | CASSTLEVSYEQYF
many | . | TRBJ1-4 | TRBV7-2 | TGTGCCAGCAGCTTATATAGAACAGAAAATGAAAAACTGTTTTTT | CASSLYRTENEKLFF
. | TRBD1 | TRBJ1-5 | TRBV28 | TGTGCCATCAGAACAGGGGGCTATCAGCCCCAGCATTTT | CAIRTGGYQPQHF
. | . | TRBJ2-7 | TRBV5-1 | TGCGCCAGCAGCGTGGACATCTTCGAGCAGTACTTC | CASSVDIFEQYF
. | TRBD2 | TRBJ2-5 | TRBV27 | TGTGCCAGCAGTGGACCACTAGCGGGAGGTGGTGAGACCCAGTACTTC | CASSGPLAGGGETQYF
. | TRBD1 | TRBJ2-4 | TRBV5-1 | TGCGCCAGCAGCACCGACAGGGGGCCTTTGAAAAACATTCAGTACTTC | CASSTDRGPLKNIQYF
. | . | TRBJ2-1 | TRBV11-2 | TGTGCCAGCAGCTTAGACCCCAAGGGCTCGGGGGCCTACAATGAGCAGTTCTTC | CASSLDPKGSGAYNEQFF
. | TRBD2 | TRBJ2-2 | TRBV7-3 | TGTGCCAGCAGCCAACTAGCGGGAGCCGGGGAGCTGTTTTTT | CASSQLAGAGELFF
. | . | TRBJ1-1 | TRBV7-6 | TGTGCCAGCAGCTCTGGGTGGGGGGCTGAAGCTTTCTTT | CASSSGWGAEAFF
. | TRBD1 | TRBJ2-1 | TRBV5-6 | TGTGCCAGCAGCTTGGACAGGGGCCTCCCTCTGGATGAGCAGTTCTTC | CASSLDRGLPLDEQFF
. | TRBD1 | TRBJ2-1 | TRBV6-4 | TGTGCCAGCAGTGACGGGGACAGGAGCTCCTACAATGAGCAGTTCTTC | CASSDGDRSSYNEQFF